This T cell receptor (beta chain) was documented in a study of T cells in Graves' hyperthyroidism and ophthalmopathy. This clonotype was detected many times. Its antigen is still unknown. Germline V CDR1 and CDR2: LGHDT, YNNKEL (reference sequence). The CDR3 has 12 amino acids. Deletions cut 5 bases from V and 6 bases from J, with 7 bases between. Study results and limitations: Expanded thyroid clonotypes (above 0.001) were mostly also found in blood.

The CDR3 regions of TCR beta were amplified from RNA transcripts. HTBI primers were the set used in a first-round RT-PCR of the TCR CDR3. TCRdb re-called the multiplex PCR reads through MiXCR, storing one row per CDR3 protein. Among fewer than 900,000 distinct CDR3 sequences listed, around 19% were seen once. Aged 18 to 65, the patients had hyperthyroidism that was newly diagnosed and had lasted under 2 months. V is TRBV3-1 and J is TRBJ2-2; D is unclear. Material: blood. The clonotype was recovered from a woman in her 50s with Graves' hyperthyroidism that later progressed to Graves' ophthalmopathy. CDR3 protein: CASSLHPGELFF. CDR3 nucleotide sequence: TGTGCCAGCAGCTTACACCCCGGGGAGCTGTTTTTT.